These T cell receptor beta chains were read from a single sample in a study of blood T cell repertoires in COVID-19. Profiling relied on immunoSEQ multiplex PCR, and the TCRdb table lists in-frame clones only, not all of them. Among hundreds of thousands of clones listed, roughly 90% were seen once. Specimen: peripheral blood. The receptor source for this set is a woman aged 70-85 years with COVID-19, enrolled during active disease. CDR3s include the opening cysteine and the closing phenylalanine or tryptophan.

18	TRBV5-1	CASSLGLSGTGDQETQYF
18	TRBV5-8	CASSPGQDVLGFYSPLHF
15	TRBV25-1	CASSPRTDSGNTIYF
12	TRBV29-1	CSVVLGGTEAFF
13	TRBV12-3/TRBV12-4	CASSSRQGSPLHF
15	TRBV5-8	CASSWGTAVPYGYTF
14	TRBV15	CATSSGTGNQPQHF
20	TRBV9	CASPGDRDRPCAANTGELFF
15	TRBV12-5	CASGLRTSAYNEQFF
16	TRBV21-1	CASSTRTDSGANVLTF
15	TRBV2	CASSVRTSGTDTQYF
13	TRBV5-4	CASSHRETDTQYF
15	TRBV18	CASSPLGGGMEPQHF
14	TRBV30	CAWSRVGGDEKLFF
16	TRBV4-1	CASSQDEDRGAYGYTF
15	TRBV6-5	CASIRTSGGGDTQYF
13	TRBV24-1	CATSLSGANVLTF
14	TRBV19	CASSKGLNTDTQYF
15	TRBV6-5	CASSLTSGVYNEQFF
16	TRBV6-1	CASSEYNWGSNYGYTF
13	TRBV6-1	CASSENGNQPQHF
13	TRBV19	CASSVGANYGYTF
16	TRBV24-1	CATSDTGGAEHQPQHF
11	TRBV29-1	CSVGVNTEAFF
14	TRBV10-3	CAITSGTGGYEQYF
15	TRBV24-1	CATSDPGGYHPIYTF
14	TRBV18	CASFPDGDNQPQHF
16	TRBV11-2	CASRYKIAGGRYEQFF
14	TRBV19	CASSTDRVNQPQHF
13	TRBV4-3	CASSQVRRDRGFF
14	TRBV2	CASSFGGGNYEQYF
13	TRBV10-3	CAISGYGTGELFF
13	TRBV11-3	CASSMGQADEAFF
16	TRBV4-1	CASSQRTSGELGEQYF
15	TRBV2	CASSELSFQGNEQFF
15	TRBV9	CASSPQTGSSYEQYF
18	TRBV5-1	CASSLAREASGGQETQYF
12	TRBV2	CASSPWTSSQFF
13	TRBV27	CASSVSSAGEQYF
15	TRBV28	CASSLGQRGFAEAFF
14	TRBV7-2	CASSLVPGNQPQHF
14	TRBV7-2	CASSLGAGARGYTF
14	TRBV28	CASSFGTSVHEQYF
15	TRBV2	CASRVSGGDSYEQYF
17	TRBV28	CASSQMVGNVINQPQHF
17	TRBV9	CASSVEEGRGGPDTQYF
16	TRBV4-3	CASSQLSGGAVDTQYF
13	TRBV4-3	CASSMRQGDGYTF
14	TRBV7-9	CASSLERGYYGYTF
16	TRBV9	CASSVGTGLSGNTIYF
16	TRBV3-1/TRBV3-2	CASSQEAGVRGQPQHF
14	TRBV18	CASSPSQGAEGYTF
14	TRBV18	CASSPRQGVEPQHF
17	TRBV7-9	CASSLSGTPPSDYGYTF
16	TRBV5-1	CASSVSLAGESYEQYF
15	TRBV5-1	CASSPGQGSADTQYF
17	TRBV2	CASSVSTGTGATGELFF
15	TRBV5-1	CASSLIRVTTDTQYF
15	TRBV5-6	CASSRPQGGKDGYTF